Here is one TCR beta chain with its context. What it binds is unknown. Those patients with uncontrolled infection, other autoimmune disease, pregnancy or lactation were excluded. RNA transcripts provided the source from which TCR beta CDR3 regions were amplified. HTBI primers were employed in a first-round RT-PCR of the TCR CDR3. TCRdb reprocessed the multiplex PCR reads with MiXCR, giving one entry per CDR3 protein. The repertoire holds a few hundred thousand distinct CDR3 sequences, with roughly an eighth as singletons. The data were taken from a study of T cells in Graves' hyperthyroidism and ophthalmopathy. The CDR3 is made up of 15 amino acids. Trimming left V 3 bases short and J 2 bases short, with 14 bases between. The germline V gene has CDR1 MDHEN and CDR2 SYDVKM. Notes on the study in general: Clonotypes that were expanded in thyroid above 0.001 mostly appeared in blood too.

J is TRBJ2-7 and V is TRBV28; D possibly corresponds to TRBD2 (5 bases). Sequencing was done on a sample of blood. The receptor comes from a woman aged 18-30 years with Graves' hyperthyroidism. The CDR3 loop is CASSFYEGVPYEQYF. CDR3 bases: TGTGCCAGCAGTTTTTACGAGGGAGTCCCCTACGAGCAGTACTTC.